Below are 10 T cell receptor beta chains sequenced from a single sample in a study of identical twins. One entry per CDR3 protein, called by TCRdb with MiXCR from the 5' RACE reads. The top ten hold around 3% of the sample, which has hundreds of thousands of distinct CDR3 sequences, approximately 24% seen once. The sample also formed part of further work on T cells expressing NK-cell markers.

Sequencing used CD4+ T cells sorted from blood. All receptors come from a woman under 30 in good health.

This clonotype was observed a handful of times. This rearrangement joins TRBV6-1 to TRBJ2-1; D perhaps matches TRBD1 (5 bases). Deletions cut 6 bases from V and 6 bases from J, with 12 bases between. The germline gives CDR1 MNHNS, CDR2 SASEGT. CDR3 length: 13 residues. CDR3 protein: CASSFTGRNEQFF. The DNA of the CDR3 is TGTGCCAGCAGCTTTACAGGTCGCAATGAGCAGTTCTTC.

This clonotype occurred a few times. The V gene is TRBV5-6, the J gene TRBJ2-2; maybe TRBD1 (5 bases). CDR1 is SGHDT and CDR2 is YYEEEE in the germline V gene. V was cut by 0 bases and J by 4 bases, with 10 bases left in between. This CDR3 has 15 amino acids. CDR3 amino acids: CASSLGGRFTGELFF. The CDR3 nucleotides are TGTGCCAGCAGCTTGGGGGGCAGGTTCACCGGGGAGCTGTTTTTT.

The chain couples TRBV7-9 to TRBJ1-2, with D perhaps TRBD1 (5 bases). The CDR3 is made up of 12 amino acids. From germline, CDR1 is SEHNR and CDR2 FQNEAQ (reference sequence). Trimming left V 5 bases short and J 7 bases short, with 11 bases between. In nucleotides, the CDR3 is TGTGCCAGCAGCCCCAGGGAAGGTGGCTACACCTTC. Encoded protein: CASSPREGGYTF. Full variable domain (rest looked up from reference TRBV7-9 and TRBJ1-2): DTGVSQNPRHKITKRGQNVTFRCDPISEHNRLYWYRQTLGQGPEFLTYFQNEAQLEKSRLLSDRFSAERPKGSFSTLEIQRTEQGDSAMYLCASSPREGGYTFGSGTRLTVV.

This clonotype was observed a few times. This rearrangement joins TRBV10-3 to TRBJ2-7; D ambiguous. This CDR3 is built from 12 residues. V lost 2 bases, J lost 4 bases, and 6 bases lay in between. The germline V gene has CDR1 ENHRY and CDR2 SYGVKD. DNA for the CDR3: TGTGCCATCAGTGAGGGGCCGTACGAGCAGTACTTC. Protein: CAISEGPYEQYF.

In this sample, this clonotype turned up a few times. The chain couples TRBV29-1 to TRBJ1-2; D is possibly TRBD1 (6 bases). The CDR3 spans 11 residues. CDR1 and CDR2 from the germline V gene are SQVTM and ANQGSEA. V lost 6 bases, J lost 2 bases, and 7 bases lay in between. CDR3: CSVGGNYGYTF. In nucleotides, the CDR3 is TGCAGCGTAGGGGGGAACTATGGCTACACCTTC.

The chain has TRBV5-1 and TRBJ2-5, with TRBD2 identical over 9 bases. Germline loops: CDR1 SGHRS, CDR2 YFSETQ. This CDR3 comprises 15 residues. V trimming: 0 bases; J trimming: 3 bases; junction bases outside the gene matches: 3. The DNA of the CDR3 is TGCGCCAGCAGCTTGGGAGGCGGGAGGGAAGAGACCCAGTACTTC. It encodes CASSLGGGREETQYF.

This clonotype was seen only a few times. The V and J genes are TRBV10-2 and TRBJ2-3; TRBD2 agrees at 11 bases. From germline, CDR1 is WSHSY and CDR2 SAAADI. V was pared by 5 bases and J by 1 base, with 2 bases of the junction left unmatched. CDR3 size: 15 residues. The CDR3 spells CASSPTSGGTDTQYF. CDR3 nucleotide sequence: TGCGCCAGCAGTCCGACTAGCGGGGGCACAGATACGCAGTATTTT.

The genes are TRBV12-3 or TRBV12-4 and TRBJ2-3; TRBD2 matches 10 bases. The CDR3 is made up of 19 amino acids. Unmatched junction bases numbered 20, after V lost 5 bases and J lost 6 bases. In DNA, the CDR3 is TGTGCCAGCAGTGGGCCGCTGGGGTCAGCGGGAGGGCCGGGGGATACGCAGTATTTT. Translation: CASSGPLGSAGGPGDTQYF.

The V and J genes are TRBV12-3 or TRBV12-4 and TRBJ1-4; no clear D. Trimming stripped 3 bases from V and 10 bases from J, with 15 bases between. This CDR3 contains 14 residues. For the CDR3, the DNA is TGTGCCAGCAGTTTTGTACCCCACGAGAGAAAACTGTTTTTT. Translated, it gives CASSFVPHERKLFF.

This sequence joins TRBV2 and TRBJ2-2; 7 bases map to TRBD2. V was pared by 8 bases and J by 1 base, with 4 bases of the junction left unmatched. Germline assignment: CDR1 SNHLY and CDR2 FYNNEI. The length of the CDR3 is 14 residues. DNA for the CDR3: TGTGCCAGCGGGAAGCGGGAGAACACCGGGGAGCTGTTTTTT. Amino acid sequence: CASGKRENTGELFF.